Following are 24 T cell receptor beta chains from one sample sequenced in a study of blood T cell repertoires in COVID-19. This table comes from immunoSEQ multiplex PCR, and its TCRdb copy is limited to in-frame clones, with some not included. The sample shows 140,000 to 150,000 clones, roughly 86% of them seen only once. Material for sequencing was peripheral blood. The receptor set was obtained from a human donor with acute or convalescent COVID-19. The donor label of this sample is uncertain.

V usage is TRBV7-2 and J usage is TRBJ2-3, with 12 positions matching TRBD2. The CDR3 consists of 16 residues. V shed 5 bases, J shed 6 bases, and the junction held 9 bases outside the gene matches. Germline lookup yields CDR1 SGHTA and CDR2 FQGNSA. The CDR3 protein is CASSLRLAGAADTQYF. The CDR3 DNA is TGTGCCAGCAGCCTGAGACTAGCGGGGGCCGCGGATACGCAGTATTTT.

CDR3 residues: CATSRGGGRIDEQFF. Here the CDR3 DNA reads TGTGCCACCAGCAGAGGGGGAGGCCGCATCGATGAGCAGTTCTTC. The J gene is TRBJ2-1, the V gene TRBV15, with D possibly being TRBD2 (6 bases). Germline CDR1 reads LNHNV; CDR2 reads YYDKDF (reference sequence). This CDR3 has 15 residues. Trimming removed 1 base from V and 8 bases from J, with 15 bases in between.

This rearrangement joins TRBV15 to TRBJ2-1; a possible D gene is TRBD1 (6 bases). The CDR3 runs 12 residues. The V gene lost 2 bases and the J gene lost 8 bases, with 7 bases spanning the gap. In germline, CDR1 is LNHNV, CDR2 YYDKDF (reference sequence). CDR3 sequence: CATSRQGYEQFF. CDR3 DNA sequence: TGTGCCACCAGCAGACAGGGGTATGAGCAGTTCTTC. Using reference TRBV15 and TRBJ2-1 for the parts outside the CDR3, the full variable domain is DAMVIQNPRYQVTQFGKPVTLSCSQTLNHNVMYWYQQKSSQAPKLLFHYYDKDFNNEADTPDNFQSRRPNTSFCFLDIRSPGLGDTAMYLCATSRQGYEQFFGPGTRLTVL.

The DNA for the CDR3 is TGTGCCAGCAGTTATGGTGTCAGCTCCTACGAGCAGTACTTC. This translates into CASSYGVSSYEQYF. This sequence joins TRBV6-5 and TRBJ2-7, with unresolved D. Looked up from germline, CDR1 is MNHEY and CDR2 is SVGAGI. Trimming removed 3 bases at V and 0 bases at J, with 9 bases between. The CDR3 runs 14 residues.

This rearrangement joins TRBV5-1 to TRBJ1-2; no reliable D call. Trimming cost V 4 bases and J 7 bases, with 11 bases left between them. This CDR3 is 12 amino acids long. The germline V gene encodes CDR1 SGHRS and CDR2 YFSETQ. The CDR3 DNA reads TGCGCCAGCAGCAGAGATAATCGTGGCTACACCTTC. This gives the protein CASSRDNRGYTF.

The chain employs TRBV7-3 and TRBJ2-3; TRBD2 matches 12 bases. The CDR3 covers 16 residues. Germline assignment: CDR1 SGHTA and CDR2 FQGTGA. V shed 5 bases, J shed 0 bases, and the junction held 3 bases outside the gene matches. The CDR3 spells CASSLLAGGSTDTQYF. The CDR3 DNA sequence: TGTGCCAGCAGCCTACTAGCGGGGGGCAGCACAGATACGCAGTATTTT.

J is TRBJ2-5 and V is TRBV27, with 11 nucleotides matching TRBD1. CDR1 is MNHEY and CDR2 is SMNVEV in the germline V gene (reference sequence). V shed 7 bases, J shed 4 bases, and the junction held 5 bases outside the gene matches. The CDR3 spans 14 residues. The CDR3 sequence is CASKRDRGIETQYF. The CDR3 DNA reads TGTGCCAGCAAAAGGGACAGGGGGATAGAGACCCAGTACTTC.

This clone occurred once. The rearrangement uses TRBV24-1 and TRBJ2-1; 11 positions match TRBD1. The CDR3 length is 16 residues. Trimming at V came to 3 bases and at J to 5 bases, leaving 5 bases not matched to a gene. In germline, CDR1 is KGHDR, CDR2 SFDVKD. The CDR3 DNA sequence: TGTGCCACCAGTGATCCCGGACAGGGGGCGGACAATGAGCAGTTCTTC. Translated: CATSDPGQGADNEQFF.

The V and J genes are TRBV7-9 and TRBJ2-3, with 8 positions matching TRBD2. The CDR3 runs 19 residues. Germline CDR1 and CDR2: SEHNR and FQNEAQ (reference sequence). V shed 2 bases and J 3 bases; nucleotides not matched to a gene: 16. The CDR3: CASSLTPFSRGGLTDTQYF. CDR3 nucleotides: TGTGCCAGCAGCTTAACTCCCTTTTCACGGGGGGGCCTTACAGATACGCAGTATTTT. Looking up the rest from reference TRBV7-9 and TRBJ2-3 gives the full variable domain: DTGVSQNPRHKITKRGQNVTFRCDPISEHNRLYWYRQTLGQGPEFLTYFQNEAQLEKSRLLSDRFSAERPKGSFSTLEIQRTEQGDSAMYLCASSLTPFSRGGLTDTQYFGPGTRLTVL.

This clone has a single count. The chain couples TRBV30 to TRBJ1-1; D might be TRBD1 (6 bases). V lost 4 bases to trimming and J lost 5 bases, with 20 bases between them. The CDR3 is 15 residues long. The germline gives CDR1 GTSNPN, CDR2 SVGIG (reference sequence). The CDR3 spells CAWTGARLTRTEAFF. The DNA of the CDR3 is TGTGCCTGGACAGGGGCGCGTCTCACAAGGACTGAAGCTTTCTTT. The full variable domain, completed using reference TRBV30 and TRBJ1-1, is SQTIHQWPATLVQPVGSPLSLECTVEGTSNPNLYWYRQAAGRGLQLLFYSVGIGQISSEVPQNLSASRPQDRQFILSSKKLLLSDSGFYLCAWTGARLTRTEAFFGQGTRLTVV.

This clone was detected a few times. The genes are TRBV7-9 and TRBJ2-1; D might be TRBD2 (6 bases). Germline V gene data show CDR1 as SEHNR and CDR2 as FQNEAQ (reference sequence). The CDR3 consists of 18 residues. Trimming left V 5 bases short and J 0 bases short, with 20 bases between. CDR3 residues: CASSLRGNWLGSYNEQFF. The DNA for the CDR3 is TGTGCCAGCAGCCTGCGGGGCAACTGGCTTGGCTCCTACAATGAGCAGTTCTTC.

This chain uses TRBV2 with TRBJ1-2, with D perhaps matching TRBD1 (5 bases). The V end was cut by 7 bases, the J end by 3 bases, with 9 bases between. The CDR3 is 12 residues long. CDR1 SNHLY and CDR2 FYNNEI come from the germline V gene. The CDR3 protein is CASTGGHYGYTF. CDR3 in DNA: TGTGCCAGCACCGGGGGTCACTATGGCTACACCTTC.

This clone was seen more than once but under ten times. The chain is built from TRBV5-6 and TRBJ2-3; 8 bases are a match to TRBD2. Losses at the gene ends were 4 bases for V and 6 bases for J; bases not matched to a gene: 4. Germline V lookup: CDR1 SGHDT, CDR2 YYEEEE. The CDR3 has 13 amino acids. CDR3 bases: TGTGCCAGCAGCCCAGGGACTAGGGATACGCAGTATTTT. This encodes CASSPGTRDTQYF.

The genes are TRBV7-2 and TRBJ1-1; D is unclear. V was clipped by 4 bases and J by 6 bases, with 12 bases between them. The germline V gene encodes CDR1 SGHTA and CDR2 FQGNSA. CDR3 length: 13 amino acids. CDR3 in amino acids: CASSSQRGAEAFF. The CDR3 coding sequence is TGTGCCAGCAGCTCCCAGCGTGGCGCTGAAGCTTTCTTT.

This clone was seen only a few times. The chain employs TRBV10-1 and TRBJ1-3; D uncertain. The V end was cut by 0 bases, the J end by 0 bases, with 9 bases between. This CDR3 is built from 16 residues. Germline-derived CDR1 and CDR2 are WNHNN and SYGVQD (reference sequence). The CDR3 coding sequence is TGCGCCAGCAGTGAGTCTAACCTCTACTCTGGAAACACCATATATTTT. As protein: CASSESNLYSGNTIYF.

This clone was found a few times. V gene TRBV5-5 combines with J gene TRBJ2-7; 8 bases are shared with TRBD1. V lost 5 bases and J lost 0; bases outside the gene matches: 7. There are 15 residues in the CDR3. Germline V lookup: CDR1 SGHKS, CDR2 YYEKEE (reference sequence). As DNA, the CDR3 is TGTGCCAGCAGGTGGGCTGGACAGGGCTCCTACGAGCAGTACTTC. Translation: CASRWAGQGSYEQYF.

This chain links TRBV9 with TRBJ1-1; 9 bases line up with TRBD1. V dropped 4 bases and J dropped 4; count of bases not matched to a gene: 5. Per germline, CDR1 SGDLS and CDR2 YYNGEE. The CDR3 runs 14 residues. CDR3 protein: CASSTLTGGTEAFF. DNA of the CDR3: TGTGCCAGCAGCACTTTGACAGGGGGCACTGAAGCTTTCTTT.

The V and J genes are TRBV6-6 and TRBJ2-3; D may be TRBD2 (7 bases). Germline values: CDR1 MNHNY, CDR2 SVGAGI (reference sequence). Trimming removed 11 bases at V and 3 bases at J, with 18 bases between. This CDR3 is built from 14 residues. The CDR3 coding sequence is TGTGCCGCCTCGTACGGGGGGCTGACAGATACGCAGTATTTT. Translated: CAASYGGLTDTQYF.

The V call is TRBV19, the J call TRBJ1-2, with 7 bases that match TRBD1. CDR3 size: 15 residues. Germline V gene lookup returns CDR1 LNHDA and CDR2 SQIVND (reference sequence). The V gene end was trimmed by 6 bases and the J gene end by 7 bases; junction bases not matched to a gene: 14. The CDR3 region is CASSLGASDRLGYTF. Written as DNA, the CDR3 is TGTGCCAGTAGCCTTGGGGCATCGGACAGGCTTGGCTACACCTTC.

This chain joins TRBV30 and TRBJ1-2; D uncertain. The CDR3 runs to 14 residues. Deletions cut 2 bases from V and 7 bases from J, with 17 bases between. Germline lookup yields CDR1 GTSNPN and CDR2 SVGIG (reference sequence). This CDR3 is CAWSHGGSYFGYTF. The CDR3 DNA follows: TGTGCCTGGAGTCATGGTGGGAGCTACTTTGGCTACACCTTC.

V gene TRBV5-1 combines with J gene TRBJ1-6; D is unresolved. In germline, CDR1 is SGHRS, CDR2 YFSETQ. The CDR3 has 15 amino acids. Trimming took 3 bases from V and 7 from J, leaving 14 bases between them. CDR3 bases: TGCGCCAGCAGCTCTCGGACTGTAAGCAATTCACCCCTCCACTTT. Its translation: CASSSRTVSNSPLHF. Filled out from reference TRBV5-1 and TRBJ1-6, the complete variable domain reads KAGVTQTPRYLIKTRGQQVTLSCSPISGHRSVSWYQQTPGQGLQFLFEYFSETQRNKGNFPGRFSGRQFSNSRSEMNVSTLELGDSALYLCASSSRTVSNSPLHFGNGTRLTVT.

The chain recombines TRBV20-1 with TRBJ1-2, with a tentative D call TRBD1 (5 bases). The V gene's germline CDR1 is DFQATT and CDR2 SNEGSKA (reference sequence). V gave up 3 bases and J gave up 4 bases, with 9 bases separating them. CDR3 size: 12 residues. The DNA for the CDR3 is TGCAGTGCTAGTCTCAGGGCCTATGGCTACACCTTC. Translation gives CSASLRAYGYTF.

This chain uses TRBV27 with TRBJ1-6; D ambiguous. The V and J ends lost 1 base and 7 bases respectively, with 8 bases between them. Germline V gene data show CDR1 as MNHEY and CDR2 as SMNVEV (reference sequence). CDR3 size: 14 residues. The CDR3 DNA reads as TGTGCCAGCAGTTTATACAGAACAAATTCACCCCTCCACTTT. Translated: CASSLYRTNSPLHF.

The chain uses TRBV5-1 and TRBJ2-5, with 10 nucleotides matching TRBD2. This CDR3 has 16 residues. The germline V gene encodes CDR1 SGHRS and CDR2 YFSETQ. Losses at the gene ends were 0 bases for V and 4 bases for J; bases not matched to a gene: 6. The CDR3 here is CASSLAPAGGPETQYF. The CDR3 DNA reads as TGCGCCAGCAGCTTGGCACCAGCGGGGGGGCCAGAGACCCAGTACTTC.